The clone carrying this TCR beta chain turned up a few times. Its matching antigen is unknown. This sample is part of a study of cytomegalovirus exposure and HLA in healthy donors. Broader study findings: Cytomegalovirus-associated status was assigned to more than 150 TCR beta chains. Using a false discovery rate of 0.05, a later analysis showed that approximately 17,000 TCR beta sequences were associated with HLA alleles.

Primers included in the PCR were 60 Vbeta and 13 Jbeta primers. Produced via immunoSEQ multiplex PCR; TCRdb's table is partial and in-frame only. The data contain roughly 110,000 clones, approximately 79% of them seen just once; the ten biggest clones take up roughly 2%. Germline lookup yields CDR1 SGHRS and CDR2 YFSETQ. The V end was cut by 3 bases, the J end by 6 bases, with 10 bases between. The CDR3 is 13 amino acids. This clonotype was sampled from a man aged 18-30 years in good health and CMV-seronegative. Material: PBMCs. The gene calls are TRBV5-1 and TRBJ1-5; D is unclear. The CDR3 is CASSSVPGQPQHF. In nucleotides, the CDR3 is TGCGCCAGCAGCTCCGTCCCAGGTCAGCCCCAGCATTTT.